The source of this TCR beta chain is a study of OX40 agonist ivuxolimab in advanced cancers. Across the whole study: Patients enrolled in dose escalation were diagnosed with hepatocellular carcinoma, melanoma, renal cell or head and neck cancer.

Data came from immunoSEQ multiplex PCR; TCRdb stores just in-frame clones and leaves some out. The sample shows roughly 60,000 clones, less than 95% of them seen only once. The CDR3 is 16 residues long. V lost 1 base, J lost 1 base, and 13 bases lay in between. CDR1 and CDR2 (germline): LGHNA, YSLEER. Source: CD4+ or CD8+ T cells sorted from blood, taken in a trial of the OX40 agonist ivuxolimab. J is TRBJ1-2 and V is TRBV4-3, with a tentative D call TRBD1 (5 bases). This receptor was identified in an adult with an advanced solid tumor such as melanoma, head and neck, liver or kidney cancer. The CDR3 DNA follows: TGCGCCAGCAGCCAAGTTGGTGCAGGGTTTAACTATGGCTACACCTTC. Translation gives CASSQVGAGFNYGYTF.